Listed here are 30 T cell receptor beta chains from one sample, sequenced in a study of T cells in Graves' hyperthyroidism and ophthalmopathy. RNA transcripts served as the template for amplifying TCR beta CDR3 regions. An initial round of RT-PCR targeting the TCR CDR3 relied on the HTBI primer set. MiXCR, run by TCRdb on the multiplex PCR reads, gives a single entry per CDR3 protein. The data contain around 350,000 distinct CDR3 sequences, approximately 19% of them singletons. Sequencing was done on a sample of blood. The receptors come from a woman between 18 and 29 years old with Graves' hyperthyroidism.

There are many counts of this clonotype. CDR3 in DNA: TGCAGTGCCACTAAGGTTACCACTGAAGCTTTCTTT. Its translation: CSATKVTTEAFF. The rearrangement joins TRBV20-1 to TRBJ1-1; no clear D. There are 12 residues in the CDR3. The germline gives CDR1 DFQATT, CDR2 SNEGSKA (reference sequence). Trimming took off 6 bases at V and 4 bases at J, with 12 bases between the two ends.

At least ten counts were recorded for this clonotype. The J gene is TRBJ1-5, the V gene TRBV10-2; D ambiguous. V was cut by 5 bases and J by 4 bases, with 12 bases left in between. This CDR3 spans 14 amino acids. Germline CDR1 is WSHSY and CDR2 is SAAADI. CDR3 bases: TGCGCCAGCAGTCCCTTTACAATTAATCAGCCCCAGCATTTT. This sequence encodes CASSPFTINQPQHF.

This clonotype was counted at least ten times. CDR3 residues: CASSITRNTEAFF. Written as DNA, the CDR3 is TGTGCCAGCAGCATAACACGGAACACTGAAGCTTTCTTT. The genes are TRBV14 and TRBJ1-1; no firm D call. Trimming shortened V by 5 bases and J by 1 base, and 8 bases separated the two germline ends. From germline, CDR1 is SGHDN and CDR2 FVKESK. The CDR3 covers 13 residues.

The chain carries TRBV5-1 and TRBJ2-2; D possibly corresponds to TRBD2 (6 bases). CDR1 and CDR2 (germline): SGHRS, YFSETQ. CDR3 size: 16 residues. Trimming shortened V by 3 bases and J by 3 bases, and 15 bases separated the two germline ends. The CDR3 sequence is CASSSMIGGDTGELFF. As DNA, the CDR3 is TGCGCCAGCAGCTCGATGATTGGAGGGGACACCGGGGAGCTGTTTTTT. The full variable domain, in which reference TRBV5-1 and TRBJ2-2 provide the parts outside the CDR3, is KAGVTQTPRYLIKTRGQQVTLSCSPISGHRSVSWYQQTPGQGLQFLFEYFSETQRNKGNFPGRFSGRQFSNSRSEMNVSTLELGDSALYLCASSSMIGGDTGELFFGEGSRLTVL.

This clonotype has just one count. The chain uses TRBV20-1 and TRBJ1-2; D is uncertain. CDR3 size: 13 residues. The ends were cut back, 3 bases at V and 3 bases at J, with 11 bases in the middle. CDR1 and CDR2 from the germline V gene are DFQATT and SNEGSKA (reference sequence). CDR3 amino acids: CSASMRHHYGYTF. In DNA, the CDR3 is TGCAGTGCTAGCATGAGGCACCACTATGGCTACACCTTC.

This clonotype was picked up many times. V is TRBV7-2 and J is TRBJ1-2; D is unresolved. CDR3 length equals 13 residues. Germline loops: CDR1 SGHTA, CDR2 FQGNSA. V was trimmed by 5 bases and J by 4 bases, leaving 11 bases between them. CDR3 sequence: CASSPAIGYGYTF. CDR3 sequence (DNA): TGTGCCAGCAGCCCCGCTATTGGCTATGGCTACACCTTC.

This rearrangement joins TRBV7-2 to TRBJ2-5; D not resolved. Trimming pared 5 bases from V and 2 bases from J, leaving 12 bases between. The CDR3 sequence is 14 residues long. Germline values: CDR1 SGHTA, CDR2 FQGNSA. This CDR3 reads CASSPTRSQETQYF. The CDR3 DNA is TGTGCCAGCAGCCCAACCCGTTCGCAAGAGACCCAGTACTTC.

The genes are TRBV20-1 and TRBJ2-5; D tentatively fits TRBD1 or TRBD2 (5 bases each). Trimming cost V 3 bases and J 4 bases, with 9 bases left between them. Germline CDR1 is DFQATT and CDR2 is SNEGSKA (reference sequence). The CDR3 is 12 residues long. In nucleotides, the CDR3 is TGCAGTGCTAGGAGGGGTTCAGAGACCCAGTACTTC. Its translation is CSARRGSETQYF.

The chain combines TRBV20-1 with TRBJ2-5, with D unresolved. The CDR3 has 11 residues. Trimming stripped 5 bases from V and 5 bases from J, with 9 bases between. CDR1 and CDR2 from the germline V gene are DFQATT and SNEGSKA (reference sequence). The CDR3 bases are TGCAGTGCTGCCACCGCGGAGACCCAGTACTTC. Residues: CSAATAETQYF.

A word on this clonotype: A much larger clone differs from this one at a single base, so this may be a read error. It is likely a read error, because the conserved phenylalanine at the end of the CDR3 is missing. DNA for the CDR3: TGCGCCAGCAGCATGGAGTCCGGGGAGCTGTTTGTT. Translated, it gives CASSMESGELFV. This rearrangement joins TRBV5-1 to TRBJ2-2; no definite D call. Germline CDR1 reads SGHRS; CDR2 reads YFSETQ. The length of the CDR3 is 12 residues. Deletions cut 4 bases from V and 6 bases from J, with 7 bases between.

This clonotype was found many times. This CDR3 is CASGLVTRGRFNQPQHF. CDR3 bases: TGTGCTAGTGGTTTGGTAACTAGGGGTAGGTTCAATCAGCCCCAGCATTTT. The rearrangement links TRBV12-5 to TRBJ1-5; weak D call: TRBD1 (5 bases). The CDR3 is 17 amino acids. Germline lookup yields CDR1 LGHNT and CDR2 FRNRAP. V lost 0 bases to trimming and J lost 3 bases, with 15 bases between them.

This clonotype was picked up one time. The chain recombines TRBV18 with TRBJ1-2, with D possibly matching TRBD1 (5 bases). Germline assignment: CDR1 KGHSH and CDR2 LQKENI. The V and J ends lost 7 bases and 2 bases respectively, with 17 bases between them. CDR3 length: 15 residues. This chain's CDR3 is CASWGSTEGNYGYTF. The CDR3 region has the DNA TGTGCCAGCTGGGGGTCTACTGAGGGCAACTATGGCTACACCTTC.

This clonotype was counted ten times or more. The V gene is TRBV28, the J gene TRBJ2-7; D possibly corresponds to TRBD2 (5 bases). CDR3 length: 13 residues. V was trimmed by 5 bases and J by 6 bases, leaving 14 bases between them. CDR1 is MDHEN and CDR2 is SYDVKM in the germline V gene. The CDR3 DNA is TGTGCCAGCAGTCCCTCCTCACGGGGCGAGCAGTACTTC. The encoded protein is CASSPSSRGEQYF.

The chain recombines TRBV10-3 with TRBJ1-1; the match to TRBD1 covers 9 bases. Trimming removed 10 bases from V and 0 bases from J; junction bases left unmatched: 15. In germline, CDR1 is ENHRY, CDR2 SYGVKD. This CDR3 has 17 residues. The CDR3 is CATLRPDRGYMNTEAFF. The CDR3 coding sequence is TGTGCCACCTTAAGACCGGACAGGGGCTACATGAACACTGAAGCTTTCTTT.

This clonotype was found many times. This may come from a read error, since a much larger clone is one base off. This chain joins TRBV6-5 and TRBJ1-2; D unclear. Trimming cost V 2 bases and J 6 bases, with 7 bases left between them. The CDR3 is made up of 12 amino acids. Germline-derived CDR1 and CDR2 are MNHEY and SVGAGI. The CDR3 here is CASSYGQDGYTF. Here the CDR3 DNA reads TGTGCCAGCAGTTACGGGCAGGATGGCTACACCTTC.

This clonotype was recorded many times. The chain joins TRBV27 to TRBJ2-7; TRBD2 aligns across 7 bases. This CDR3 region has 13 residues. The V and J ends lost 7 bases and 1 base, in that order; junction bases with no gene match: 4. The germline V gene has CDR1 MNHEY and CDR2 SMNVEV (reference sequence). The DNA for the CDR3 is TGTGCCAGCAAAAGGGAGGGGTCCTACGAGCAGTACTTC. It encodes CASKREGSYEQYF.

This clonotype was counted ten times or more. V is TRBV28 and J is TRBJ1-6; D is undetermined. V shed 5 bases and J shed 14 bases, with 13 bases lying between them. Germline-derived CDR1 and CDR2 are MDHEN and SYDVKM. This CDR3 has 12 residues. The CDR3 protein is CASSPDRQSLHF. CDR3 DNA: TGTGCCAGCAGTCCGGACCGCCAATCCCTCCACTTT.

Ten or more counts support this clonotype. The CDR3 is CASSLAGGGDEQYF. CDR3 sequence (DNA): TGTGCCAGCAGCTTAGCAGGGGGCGGGGACGAGCAGTACTTC. This chain connects TRBV11-2 to TRBJ2-7; 8 bases line up with TRBD1. The ends lost 1 base at V and 5 bases at J; junction bases unmatched: 4. The CDR3 is 14 residues long. The V gene's germline CDR1 is SGHAT and CDR2 FQNNGV.

This clonotype was observed many times. The chain is built from TRBV2 and TRBJ1-5; TRBD1 matches at 7 bases. The junction had 5 bases not matched to a gene; V was cut back by 6 bases and J by 3 bases. Germline CDR1 is SNHLY and CDR2 is FYNNEI. The CDR3 totals 14 residues. The CDR3 bases are TGTGCCAGCAGGGGGGACAGTACCAATCAGCCCCAGCATTTT. Residues: CASRGDSTNQPQHF.

This clonotype has a count of ten or more. This chain links TRBV18 with TRBJ2-7; D uncertain. The germline CDR1 and CDR2 sequences are KGHSH and LQKENI. With 3 bases removed from V and 7 bases from J, the gap between germline ends came to 10 bases. CDR3 size: 12 residues. The CDR3 nucleotides read TGTGCCAGCTCACCTCTCAACGGGGAGCAGTACTTC. This sequence encodes CASSPLNGEQYF. Based on the CDR3 plus reference TRBV18 and TRBJ2-7, the full variable domain is NAGVMQNPRHLVRRRGQEARLRCSPMKGHSHVYWYRQLPEEGLKFMVYLQKENIIDESGMPKERFSAEFPKEGPSILRIQQVVRGDSAAYFCASSPLNGEQYFGPGTRLTVT.

The J gene is TRBJ2-7, the V gene TRBV18, with D perhaps matching TRBD1 (7 bases). There are 16 residues in the CDR3. Germline values: CDR1 KGHSH, CDR2 LQKENI. V was trimmed by 1 base and J by 4 bases, leaving 17 bases between them. Here the CDR3 reads CASSPLGTAGGYEQYF. The DNA of the CDR3 is TGTGCCAGCTCACCACTGGGGACAGCCGGGGGATACGAGCAGTACTTC.

As to this clonotype: Being one base from a much bigger clone, this may be a read error. V gene TRBV6-4 combines with J gene TRBJ2-7, with TRBD1 identical over 8 bases. Per germline, CDR1 MRHNA and CDR2 SNTAGT. J gave up 4 bases and V 3 bases, and 5 bases lay outside the gene matches. The CDR3 loop spans 14 amino acids. CDR3 sequence reads: CASSDPGQEYEQYF. The CDR3 DNA reads TGTGCCAGCAGTGATCCGGGACAGGAATACGAGCAGTACTTC.

This clonotype was seen many times. The chain recombines TRBV5-1 with TRBJ2-2, with 10 bases aligning to TRBD1. V dropped 2 bases and J dropped 3; count of bases not matched to a gene: 4. This CDR3 is built from 16 residues. Germline V gene lookup returns CDR1 SGHRS and CDR2 YFSETQ. CDR3 sequence (DNA): TGCGCCAGCAGCTTCCGCGGGACAGGGGACACCGGGGAGCTGTTTTTT. Its translation: CASSFRGTGDTGELFF.

This clonotype came up many times. This chain joins TRBV30 and TRBJ2-6; D gene uncertain. Deletions cut 4 bases from V and 1 base from J, with 14 bases between. Germline V gives CDR1 GTSNPN, CDR2 SVGIG (reference sequence). There are 16 residues in the CDR3. CDR3 residues: CAWNTDGWSGANVLTF. The CDR3 DNA is TGTGCCTGGAATACGGACGGGTGGTCTGGGGCCAACGTCCTGACTTTC.

This clonotype was recorded at least ten times. The chain combines TRBV12-3 or TRBV12-4 with TRBJ1-3, with a weak D call TRBD1 (6 bases). This CDR3 contains 15 residues. V lost 4 bases and J 4 bases, leaving 14 bases between the germline ends. The CDR3 coding sequence is TGTGCCAGCAGTTGGGGGCAGGGAGACGGAAACACCATATATTTT. Its translation: CASSWGQGDGNTIYF.

V and J are TRBV24-1 and TRBJ2-5; D remains unclear. Trimming shortened V by 9 bases and J by 2 bases, and 12 bases separated the two germline ends. The germline gives CDR1 KGHDR, CDR2 SFDVKD. This CDR3 is 13 amino acids long. The CDR3 here is CATGKAEQETQYF. DNA of the CDR3: TGTGCCACCGGGAAGGCGGAACAAGAGACCCAGTACTTC.

This clonotype has ten or more counts. V gene TRBV6-1 combines with J gene TRBJ2-5; 8 bases align to TRBD2. The CDR3 length is 15 residues. CDR1 is MNHNS and CDR2 is SASEGT in the germline V gene. V shed 8 bases, J shed 1 base, and the junction held 9 bases outside the gene matches. CDR3 protein: CASRGTRLPQETQYF. Written as DNA, the CDR3 is TGTGCCAGCCGAGGGACTAGGTTACCCCAAGAGACCCAGTACTTC.

This clonotype was picked up many times. The CDR3 region has the DNA TGTGCCAGCTCACCGGGAAGGGACCACCACGAGCAGTACTTC. Protein sequence: CASSPGRDHHEQYF. The rearrangement uses TRBV18 and TRBJ2-7, with D possibly called TRBD1 or TRBD2 (5 bases each). V was shortened by 3 bases and J by 5 bases, with 14 bases between the two germline ends. This CDR3 comprises 14 residues. CDR1 is KGHSH, CDR2 LQKENI, per germline.

This clonotype was seen repeatedly, ten times or more. This chain joins TRBV20-1 and TRBJ1-2; the match to TRBD1 covers 7 bases. V lost 5 bases and J lost 6; bases outside the gene matches: 15. In germline, CDR1 is DFQATT, CDR2 SNEGSKA (reference sequence). CDR3 length: 15 residues. The CDR3 reads CSAFSDRAEGDGYTF. The CDR3 nucleotides are TGCAGTGCTTTTTCCGACAGGGCCGAGGGGGATGGCTACACCTTC.

This chain joins TRBV12-3 or TRBV12-4 and TRBJ1-2; D remains ambiguous. The CDR3 is 14 amino acids. Trimming removed 6 bases at V and 0 bases at J, with 11 bases between. CDR3 DNA sequence: TGTGCCAGCAGCACAGACTTAGCTAACTATGGCTACACCTTC. Protein sequence: CASSTDLANYGYTF.